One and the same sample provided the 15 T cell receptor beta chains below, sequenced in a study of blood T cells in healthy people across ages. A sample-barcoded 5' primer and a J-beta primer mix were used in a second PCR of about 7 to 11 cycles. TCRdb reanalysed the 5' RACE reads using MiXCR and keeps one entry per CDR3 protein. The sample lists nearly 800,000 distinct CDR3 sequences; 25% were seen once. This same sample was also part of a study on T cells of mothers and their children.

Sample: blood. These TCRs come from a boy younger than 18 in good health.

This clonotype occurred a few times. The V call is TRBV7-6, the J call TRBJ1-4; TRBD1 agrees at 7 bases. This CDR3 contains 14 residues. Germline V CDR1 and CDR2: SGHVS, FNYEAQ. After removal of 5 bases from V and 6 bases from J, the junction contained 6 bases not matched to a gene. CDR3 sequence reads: CASSLDRPDEKLFF. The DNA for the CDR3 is TGTGCCAGCAGCCTGGACAGGCCTGATGAAAAACTGTTTTTT.

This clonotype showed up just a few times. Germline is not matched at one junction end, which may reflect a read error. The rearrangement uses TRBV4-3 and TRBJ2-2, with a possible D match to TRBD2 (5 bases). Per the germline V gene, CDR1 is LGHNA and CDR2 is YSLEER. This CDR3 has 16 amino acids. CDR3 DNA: TGCGCCAGCAGCCAAGATCGGGGTCGAGGCACCGGGGAACTGTTTTTT. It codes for CASSQDRGRGTGELFF.

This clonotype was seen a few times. The CDR3 loop reads CASSLSSGVPDTQYF. Here the CDR3 DNA reads TGCGCCAGCAGTCTTAGTAGCGGCGTTCCGGATACGCAGTATTTT. The V and J genes are TRBV4-3 and TRBJ2-3; D might be TRBD2 (6 bases). The germline V and J ends were trimmed by 6 bases and 6 bases, with 19 bases remaining between them. The CDR3 extends over 15 amino acids. Germline CDR1 reads LGHNA; CDR2 reads YSLEER.

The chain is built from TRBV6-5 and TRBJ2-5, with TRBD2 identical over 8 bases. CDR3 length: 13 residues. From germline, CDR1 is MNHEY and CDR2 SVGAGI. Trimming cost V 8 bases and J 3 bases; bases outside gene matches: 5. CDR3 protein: CASGRGLEETQYF. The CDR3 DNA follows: TGTGCCAGCGGCAGGGGACTAGAAGAGACCCAGTACTTC.

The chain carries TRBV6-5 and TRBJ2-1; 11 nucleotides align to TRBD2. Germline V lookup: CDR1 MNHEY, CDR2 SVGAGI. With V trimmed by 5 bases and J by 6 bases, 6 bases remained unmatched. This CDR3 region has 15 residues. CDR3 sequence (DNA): TGTGCCAGCAGTAATAGCGGGGGGGTAGGCAATGAGCAGTTCTTC. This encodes CASSNSGGVGNEQFF.

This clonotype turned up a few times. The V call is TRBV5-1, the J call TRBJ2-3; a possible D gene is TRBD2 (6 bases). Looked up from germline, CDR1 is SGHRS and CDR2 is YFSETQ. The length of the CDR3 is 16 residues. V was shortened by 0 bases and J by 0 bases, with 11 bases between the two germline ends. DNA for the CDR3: TGCGCCAGCAGCTTGGACGGCCGGGGGAGCACAGATACGCAGTATTTT. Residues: CASSLDGRGSTDTQYF. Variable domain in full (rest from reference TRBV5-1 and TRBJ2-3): KAGVTQTPRYLIKTRGQQVTLSCSPISGHRSVSWYQQTPGQGLQFLFEYFSETQRNKGNFPGRFSGRQFSNSRSEMNVSTLELGDSALYLCASSLDGRGSTDTQYFGPGTRLTVL.

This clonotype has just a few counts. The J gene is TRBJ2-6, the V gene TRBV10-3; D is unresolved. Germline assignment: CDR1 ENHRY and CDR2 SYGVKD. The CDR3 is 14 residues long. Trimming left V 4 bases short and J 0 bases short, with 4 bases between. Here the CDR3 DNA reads TGTGCCATCAGTGGAGGCTCTGGGGCCAACGTCCTGACTTTC. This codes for CAISGGSGANVLTF.

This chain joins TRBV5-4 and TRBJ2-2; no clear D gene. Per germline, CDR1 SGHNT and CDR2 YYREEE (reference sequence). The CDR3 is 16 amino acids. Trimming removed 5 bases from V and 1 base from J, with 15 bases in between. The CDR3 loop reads CASRPSGRLNTGELFF. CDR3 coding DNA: TGTGCCAGCAGACCCTCAGGACGATTGAACACCGGGGAGCTGTTTTTT.

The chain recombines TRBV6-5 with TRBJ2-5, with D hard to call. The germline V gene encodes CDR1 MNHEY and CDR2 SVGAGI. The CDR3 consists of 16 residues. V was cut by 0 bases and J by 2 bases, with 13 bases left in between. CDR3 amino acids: CASSYSIRAAQETQYF. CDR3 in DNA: TGTGCCAGCAGTTACTCGATACGGGCAGCACAAGAGACCCAGTACTTC.

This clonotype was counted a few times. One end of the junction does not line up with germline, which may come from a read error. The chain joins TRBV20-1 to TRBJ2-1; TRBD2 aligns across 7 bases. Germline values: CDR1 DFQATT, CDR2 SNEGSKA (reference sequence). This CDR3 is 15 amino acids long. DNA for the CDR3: TGCAGTGCTAGAGACGCTAGCGGCCCCTACAATGGGCAGTTCTTC. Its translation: CSARDASGPYNGQFF.

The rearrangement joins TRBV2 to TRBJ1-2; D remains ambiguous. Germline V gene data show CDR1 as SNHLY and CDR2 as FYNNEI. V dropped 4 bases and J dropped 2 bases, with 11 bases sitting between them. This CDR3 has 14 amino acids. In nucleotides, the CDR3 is TGTGCCAGCAGTGTTCGGGCCGCCAACTATGGCTACACCTTC. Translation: CASSVRAANYGYTF.

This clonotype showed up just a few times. The CDR3 DNA sequence: TGTGCCAGCTCACCACCCAGTGAGGGCACTGAAGCTTTCTTT. Amino acid sequence: CASSPPSEGTEAFF. The chain employs TRBV18 and TRBJ1-1; D uncertain. The CDR3 runs to 14 residues. V lost 0 bases and J lost 4, with 9 bases in between. Per the germline V gene, CDR1 is KGHSH and CDR2 is LQKENI.

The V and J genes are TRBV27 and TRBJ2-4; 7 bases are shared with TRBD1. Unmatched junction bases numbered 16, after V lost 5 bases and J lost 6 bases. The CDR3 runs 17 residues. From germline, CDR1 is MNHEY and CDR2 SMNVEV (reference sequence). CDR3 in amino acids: CASSPLGRQGGGNIQYF. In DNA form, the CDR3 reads TGTGCCAGCAGTCCCCTCGGAAGACAGGGTGGCGGAAACATTCAGTACTTC.

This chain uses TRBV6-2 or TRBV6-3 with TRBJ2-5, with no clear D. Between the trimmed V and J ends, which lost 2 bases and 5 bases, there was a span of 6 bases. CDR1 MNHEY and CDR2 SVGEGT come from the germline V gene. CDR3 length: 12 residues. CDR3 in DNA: TGTGCCAGCAGTTACCCCACCGAGACCCAGTACTTC. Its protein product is CASSYPTETQYF.

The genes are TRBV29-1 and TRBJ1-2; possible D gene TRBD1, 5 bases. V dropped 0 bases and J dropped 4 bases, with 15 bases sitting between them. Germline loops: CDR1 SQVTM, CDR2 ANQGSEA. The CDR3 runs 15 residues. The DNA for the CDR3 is TGCAGCGTTGAAGATGCGGGGGTCGCGGTCTATGGCTACACCTTC. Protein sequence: CSVEDAGVAVYGYTF.